The 4 T cell receptor beta chains listed next were all sequenced from one sample in a study of cytomegalovirus exposure and HLA in healthy donors. PCR was performed using 60 Vbeta and 13 Jbeta primers. Libraries were prepared by immunoSEQ multiplex PCR; TCRdb keeps only in-frame clonotypes and omits some of them. The table counts 60,000 to 65,000 clones; approximately 5.3% lies in the top ten. The sample consisted of PBMCs. The receptors were gathered from a man aged 25 to 45 in good health and CMV-seropositive.

This chain joins TRBV18 and TRBJ2-3, with a weak D call TRBD2 (6 bases). Trimming pared 6 bases from V and 6 bases from J, leaving 22 bases between. Germline lookup yields CDR1 KGHSH and CDR2 LQKENI. The CDR3 has 16 residues. CDR3 bases: TGTGCCAGCTCCCCCAGGACCGGCTCCGGAGGGGATACGCAGTATTTT. Its protein is CASSPRTGSGGDTQYF.

The chain has TRBV4-1 and TRBJ1-5, with D unresolved. Trimming pared 4 bases from V and 7 bases from J, leaving 14 bases between. Germline CDR1 MGHRA, CDR2 YSYEKL. CDR3 length: 14 residues. This CDR3 is CASSRSRWWQPQHF. CDR3 in DNA: TGCGCCAGCAGCCGATCGAGGTGGTGGCAGCCCCAGCATTTT.

This sequence joins TRBV18 and TRBJ2-1, with 8 positions matching TRBD1. Trimming cost V 5 bases and J 5 bases; bases outside gene matches: 5. Germline CDR1 is KGHSH and CDR2 is LQKENI. The CDR3 runs 14 residues. In DNA form, the CDR3 reads TGTGCCAGCTCAGCCGGGACAGGCCACAATGAGCAGTTCTTC. Its translation is CASSAGTGHNEQFF.

The gene calls are TRBV7-9 and TRBJ1-1; TRBD1 aligns across 10 bases. This CDR3 has 13 amino acids. Germline CDR1 and CDR2: SEHNR and FQNEAQ (reference sequence). The V gene end was trimmed by 4 bases and the J gene end by 5 bases; junction bases not matched to a gene: 1. Here the CDR3 reads CASSWDRGTEAFF. For the CDR3, the DNA is TGTGCCAGCAGCTGGGACAGGGGTACTGAAGCTTTCTTT. The whole variable domain, filled in from reference TRBV7-9 and TRBJ1-1, reads DTGVSQNPRHKITKRGQNVTFRCDPISEHNRLYWYRQTLGQGPEFLTYFQNEAQLEKSRLLSDRFSAERPKGSFSTLEIQRTEQGDSAMYLCASSWDRGTEAFFGQGTRLTVV.